These 8 T cell receptor beta chains share one sample of origin, sequenced in a study of blood T cell repertoires in COVID-19. Clones were sequenced by immunoSEQ multiplex PCR, and TCRdb holds only the in-frame ones, with some missing. The sample records 150,000 to 200,000 clones, 82% being singletons. The material sequenced was peripheral blood. Receptor source: a woman aged 55-70 years with COVID-19, enrolled during active disease.

This sequence joins TRBV18 and TRBJ2-1; a possible D gene is TRBD1 (5 bases). The V end lost 1 base, the J end lost 1 base, and 11 bases lay between the germline ends. Germline CDR1 and CDR2: KGHSH and LQKENI. The CDR3 has 16 amino acids. The DNA for the CDR3 is TGTGCCAGCTCACCACTGGGGCGGCCTTCCTACAATGAGCAGTTCTTC. Its translation: CASSPLGRPSYNEQFF. Using reference TRBV18 and TRBJ2-1 for the parts outside the CDR3, the full variable domain is NAGVMQNPRHLVRRRGQEARLRCSPMKGHSHVYWYRQLPEEGLKFMVYLQKENIIDESGMPKERFSAEFPKEGPSILRIQQVVRGDSAAYFCASSPLGRPSYNEQFFGPGTRLTVL.

A few counts support this clone. Other DNA sequences in the sample encode the same CDR3. The rearrangement uses TRBV6-5 and TRBJ1-1, with 7 bases lining up with TRBD1. V shed 2 bases, J shed 14 bases, and the junction held 14 bases outside the gene matches. Germline CDR1 reads MNHEY; CDR2 reads SVGAGI. The CDR3 has 14 residues. The CDR3 spells CASSYHTRGGAVFF. CDR3 nucleotides: TGTGCCAGCAGTTACCATACTCGAGGGGGCGCGGTCTTCTTT.

The chain combines TRBV29-1 with TRBJ1-2; TRBD1 agrees at 10 bases. V lost 1 base and J lost 8; bases outside the gene matches: 4. Germline V CDR1 and CDR2: SQVTM, ANQGSEA. The CDR3 extends over 13 amino acids. The DNA for the CDR3 is TGCAGCGTTGAAGGACAGGGGGCCTACGGCTACACCTTC. The encoded protein is CSVEGQGAYGYTF. Using reference TRBV29-1 and TRBJ1-2 for the parts outside the CDR3, the full variable domain is SAVISQKPSRDICQRGTSLTIQCQVDSQVTMMFWYRQQPGQSLTLIATANQGSEATYESGFVIDKFPISRPNLTFSTLTVSNMSPEDSSIYLCSVEGQGAYGYTFGSGTRLTVV.

This clone showed up just once. V is TRBV4-1 and J is TRBJ1-2, with no clear D. Trimming took off 0 bases at V and 8 bases at J, with 16 bases between the two ends. The CDR3 is made up of 15 amino acids. CDR1 and CDR2 from the germline V gene are MGHRA and YSYEKL. The CDR3 nucleotides read TGCGCCAGCAGCCAAGATCAGCGGGGTACGCTGGGCTACACCTTC. Translating gives CASSQDQRGTLGYTF.

The chain recombines TRBV3-1 (or the pseudogene TRBV3-2) with TRBJ1-1; D not resolved. The length of the CDR3 is 13 residues. The germline gives CDR1 LGHDT, CDR2 YNNKEL (reference sequence). Trimming took off 4 bases at V and 0 bases at J, with 6 bases between the two ends. The CDR3: CASSRTLNTEAFF. CDR3 DNA sequence: TGTGCCAGCAGCCGCACACTGAACACTGAAGCTTTCTTT.

This clone occurred once. The V and J genes are TRBV2 and TRBJ1-5, with D tentatively TRBD1 (5 bases). The CDR3 consists of 14 residues. Germline CDR1 is SNHLY and CDR2 is FYNNEI. Trimming removed 6 bases at V and 0 bases at J, with 9 bases between. CDR3 bases: TGTGCCAGCAGGACAGAGAATAGCAATCAGCCCCAGCATTTT. It encodes CASRTENSNQPQHF. Combining the CDR3 with reference TRBV2 and TRBJ1-5 gives the whole variable domain EPEVTQTPSHQVTQMGQEVILRCVPISNHLYFYWYRQILGQKVEFLVSFYNNEISEKSEIFDDQFSVERPDGSNFTLKIRSTKLEDSAMYFCASRTENSNQPQHFGDGTRLSIL.

The rearrangement joins TRBV29-1 to TRBJ2-2; the match to TRBD1 covers 12 bases. Germline V gene data show CDR1 as SQVTM and CDR2 as ANQGSEA. The ends lost 1 base at V and 0 bases at J; junction bases unmatched: 3. This CDR3 contains 17 residues. CDR3 bases: TGCAGCGTTGAAGGGGGGACAGGGGGCGCGAACACCGGGGAGCTGTTTTTT. Residues: CSVEGGTGGANTGELFF.

The chain has TRBV6-5 and TRBJ2-3; 9 bases align to TRBD2. J lost 0 bases, V lost 6 bases, and 4 bases had no gene match. This CDR3 is built from 15 residues. Germline lookup yields CDR1 MNHEY and CDR2 SVGAGI. CDR3 amino acids: CASRPSGTSTDTQYF. The DNA for the CDR3 is TGTGCCAGCAGGCCTAGCGGGACTAGCACAGATACGCAGTATTTT.